A selection of T cell receptor beta chains follows, all from one sample in a study of T cell changes during pregnancy in multiple sclerosis. Using immunoSEQ multiplex PCR, the repertoire was profiled, and TCRdb retains in-frame clones only, with some absent. This repertoire shows 29,000 or so clones, over 85% found once; its top ten account for roughly 5.8%. The sequences come from CD8+ T cells from peripheral blood mononuclear cells, collected before pregnancy. These receptors were obtained from a female donor with multiple sclerosis, enrolled in a pregnancy study. CDR3s include the opening cysteine and the closing phenylalanine or tryptophan. The D gene is left open where the match is weak. Clone size, where shown, is once, few, many, or a class for clones that have expanded.

size,V,D,J,CDR3,DNA
-,TRBV29-1,-,TRBJ2-7,CSVKISPYVEQYF,TGCAGCGTAAAGATCTCCCCCTATGTCGAGCAGTACTTC
-,TRBV6-1,-,TRBJ2-2,CASLRRGSTGELFF,TGTGCCAGCCTTAGGCGGGGTTCCACCGGGGAGCTGTTTTTT
once,TRBV7-8,-,TRBJ2-5,CASSLTNPSLQETQYF,TGTGCCAGCAGCTTAACAAACCCTTCCCTCCAAGAGACCCAGTACTTC
-,TRBV6-5,-,TRBJ2-7,CASSYSYSYEQYF,TGTGCCAGCAGTTACTCTTACTCCTACGAGCAGTACTTC
-,TRBV5-1,-,TRBJ2-5,CASSTTRTAGAETQYF,TGCGCCAGCAGCACCACCCGCACTGCGGGGGCGGAGACCCAGTACTTC
-,TRBV6-5,TRBD1,TRBJ2-7,CASSYGQGGYEQYF,TGTGCCAGCAGTTACGGACAGGGAGGTTACGAGCAGTACTTC
-,TRBV4-3,TRBD1,TRBJ2-3,CASSQDRGRSHIDTDTQYF,TGCGCCAGCAGCCAAGACAGGGGGCGAAGTCATATCGACACAGATACGCAGTATTTT
-,TRBV7-6,-,TRBJ2-2,CASSLVTEGANTGELFF,TGTGCCAGCAGCTTAGTCACAGAGGGGGCGAACACCGGGGAGCTGTTTTTT
-,TRBV29-1,TRBD1,TRBJ1-2,CSVEITGEGYTF,TGCAGCGTTGAAATAACAGGGGAGGGCTACACCTTC
once,TRBV15,TRBD1,TRBJ2-1,CATSPTGTGNTWMKEQFF,TGTGCCACCAGTCCTACCGGGACAGGGAATACCTGGATGAAGGAGCAGTTCTTC
-,TRBV7-9,TRBD2,TRBJ2-1,CASSVLAGPYNEQFF,TGTGCCAGCAGCGTCCTAGCGGGGCCCTACAATGAGCAGTTCTTC
few,TRBV6-4,-,TRBJ2-1,CASSSSVETDEQFF,TGTGCCAGCAGTTCCTCGGTGGAGACCGATGAGCAGTTCTTC
-,TRBV7-8,-,TRBJ2-2,CASSLRPGGTNTGELFF,TGTGCCAGCAGTCTTCGACCAGGGGGGACGAACACCGGGGAGCTGTTTTTT
-,TRBV7-8,TRBD2,TRBJ2-7,CASSSARGEPTYEQYF,TGTGCCAGCAGCTCAGCGCGGGGGGAACCGACCTACGAGCAGTACTTC
-,TRBV27,TRBD1,TRBJ2-1,CASSLDRGSYNEQFF,TGTGCCAGCAGCCTAGACAGGGGCTCCTACAATGAGCAGTTCTTC
-,TRBV5-4,TRBD2,TRBJ2-1,CASSYSGGVYNEQFF,TGTGCCAGCAGCTATAGCGGGGGGGTTTACAATGAGCAGTTCTTC
-,TRBV28,-,TRBJ1-1,CASSFHPSGGTEAFF,TGTGCCAGCAGTTTCCATCCGTCAGGAGGAACTGAAGCTTTCTTT
-,TRBV5-1,TRBD1,TRBJ1-2,CASSSQEAGGIHGYTF,TGCGCCAGCAGCTCACAGGAGGCAGGGGGCATCCATGGCTACACCTTC
-,TRBV5-1,TRBD1,TRBJ1-1,CASSFPDRQGNTEAFF,TGCGCCAGCAGCTTTCCGGACAGACAGGGCAACACTGAAGCTTTCTTT
-,TRBV19,-,TRBJ2-6,CASSPPPGANVLTF,TGTGCCAGTAGTCCCCCTCCTGGGGCCAACGTCCTGACTTTC
-,TRBV28,TRBD1,TRBJ2-3,CASSWGQGAKTDTQYF,TGTGCCAGCAGCTGGGGACAGGGGGCCAAAACAGATACGCAGTATTTT
-,TRBV7-9,TRBD2,TRBJ2-1,CASSFGGSLYNEQFF,TGTGCCAGCAGCTTCGGGGGGTCTTTATACAATGAGCAGTTCTTC